One T cell receptor beta chain is described in this entry. The same CDR3 can be traced to other DNA sequences in this sample. From CD4+ cells came CD45RA+ naive and CD45RA-negative memory subsets. The data are from a study of shared clonotypes between healthy human individuals. Measured with immunoSEQ multiplex PCR; TCRdb has only the in-frame clones, and not every one. The sample includes over 1.4 million clones, 96% of them seen just once. Trimming cost V 7 bases and J 2 bases; bases outside gene matches: 1. CDR3 length equals 12 residues. Germline CDR1 reads SNHLY; CDR2 reads FYNNEI. The sample consisted of naive CD4+ T cells sorted from blood. The sample's subset: CD45RA+ positively selected. V and J are TRBV2 and TRBJ2-5, with 7 nucleotides matching TRBD1. The sequence was obtained from a young man in good health. CDR3 DNA sequence: TGTGCCAGCATGGGACAGCAAGAGACCCAGTACTTC. Translated: CASMGQQETQYF.